These 21 T cell receptor beta chains share one sample of origin, sequenced in a study of T cell changes during pregnancy in multiple sclerosis. Some clones are missing from TCRdb's copy, which holds only in-frame ones; the method was immunoSEQ multiplex PCR. Of tens of thousands of clones detected, about 92% appear once; the ten largest clones hold 2.5% to 3.5%. The sequenced sample was peripheral blood, obtained in the third trimester of pregnancy. These receptors all stem from a female donor in good health, enrolled as a control in a pregnancy study.

DNA for the CDR3: TGTGCCAGCAGCCTCCACAGGGATTCACCCCTCCACTTT. It specifies CASSLHRDSPLHF. The gene calls are TRBV6-6 and TRBJ1-6; D perhaps matches TRBD1 (6 bases). This CDR3 region has 13 residues. Trimming removed 6 bases from V and 8 bases from J, with 11 bases in between. Germline CDR1 and CDR2: MNHNY and SVGAGI (reference sequence).

The chain employs TRBV7-2 and TRBJ2-7; 7 positions match TRBD2. Trimming at V came to 0 bases and at J to 2 bases, leaving 7 bases not matched to a gene. Germline assignment: CDR1 SGHTA and CDR2 FQGNSA. CDR3 length: 16 residues. The DNA of the CDR3 is TGTGCCAGCAGCTTAGCGCGGGGAGGGAGTCCCTACGAGCAGTACTTC. Protein product: CASSLARGGSPYEQYF.

J is TRBJ2-3 and V is TRBV14; D remains unclear. CDR1 is SGHDN and CDR2 is FVKESK in the germline V gene. CDR3 length: 12 amino acids. Trimming cost V 3 bases and J 4 bases, with 5 bases left between them. The CDR3 DNA reads TGTGCCAGCAGCCATGTATCAGATACGCAGTATTTT. This translates into CASSHVSDTQYF.

J is TRBJ2-2 and V is TRBV7-6, with D possibly TRBD2 on 6 matching bases. There are 18 residues in the CDR3. V was pared by 5 bases and J by 7 bases, with 26 bases between. CDR1 is SGHVS, CDR2 FNYEAQ, per germline. CDR3 sequence (DNA): TGTGCCAGCAGCCAAGATGGTTTGGCGGGGTCACGCGGCGGGGAGCTGTTTTTT. This sequence encodes CASSQDGLAGSRGGELFF.

The V and J genes are TRBV6-4 and TRBJ2-3; 7 positions match TRBD1. Germline CDR1 and CDR2: MRHNA and SNTAGT. The CDR3 consists of 16 residues. J gave up 8 bases and V 0 bases, and 11 bases lay outside the gene matches. The DNA of the CDR3 is TGTGCCAGCAGTGACTCGACAGGGACGGCTGTCCCTACGCAGTATTTT. Its protein is CASSDSTGTAVPTQYF.

CDR3 loop: CSAGDRGLNNEQFF. The CDR3 DNA sequence: TGCAGCGCCGGGGACAGGGGTTTAAACAATGAGCAGTTCTTC. The rearrangement joins TRBV29-1 to TRBJ2-1, with 10 bases fitting TRBD1. The CDR3 extends over 14 amino acids. V shed 7 bases and J 5 bases; nucleotides not matched to a gene: 8. Germline V lookup: CDR1 SQVTM, CDR2 ANQGSEA.

The rearrangement joins TRBV5-1 to TRBJ2-7, with D possibly being TRBD2 (5 bases). This CDR3 is 15 amino acids long. The V gene's germline CDR1 is SGHRS and CDR2 YFSETQ. V was shortened by 0 bases and J by 0 bases, with 10 bases between the two germline ends. The CDR3 loop is CASSLAGGPSYEQYF. The CDR3 DNA reads as TGCGCCAGCAGCTTGGCCGGCGGGCCCTCCTACGAGCAGTACTTC.

V and J are TRBV6-4 and TRBJ2-3; 10 nucleotides match TRBD1. Germline V CDR1 and CDR2: MRHNA, SNTAGT. The trim removed 0 bases at V and 5 bases at J, leaving 11 bases unmatched. The CDR3 totals 18 residues. The CDR3 is CASSDSREGQGWIDTQYF. The CDR3 DNA reads TGTGCCAGCAGTGACTCGAGGGAGGGACAGGGGTGGATAGATACGCAGTATTTT.

The rearrangement links TRBV5-5 to TRBJ2-1; 7 bases are shared with TRBD2. In germline, CDR1 is SGHKS, CDR2 YYEKEE (reference sequence). V was clipped by 4 bases and J by 11 bases; unmatched bases: 12. This CDR3 comprises 14 residues. In DNA form, the CDR3 reads TGTGCCAGCAGCCCGACTAGCACCCCGGGGAAGCAGTTCTTC. Its protein product is CASSPTSTPGKQFF.

This chain connects TRBV28 to TRBJ2-1; 7 positions agree with TRBD2. The CDR3 runs 15 residues. After removal of 1 base from V and 4 bases from J, the junction contained 4 bases not matched to a gene. Germline loops: CDR1 MDHEN, CDR2 SYDVKM. The CDR3: CASSLSGEGYNEQFF. Here the CDR3 DNA reads TGTGCCAGCAGTTTATCGGGGGAGGGGTACAATGAGCAGTTCTTC.

This sequence joins TRBV5-4 and TRBJ2-3, with a weak D call TRBD2 (5 bases). CDR3 length: 14 residues. Germline V gives CDR1 SGHNT, CDR2 YYREEE (reference sequence). The V and J ends lost 4 bases and 2 bases respectively, with 11 bases between them. The CDR3 sequence is CASSPPTNTDTQYF. CDR3 sequence (DNA): TGTGCCAGCAGCCCACCGACTAACACAGATACGCAGTATTTT.

This rearrangement joins TRBV28 to TRBJ1-2; 8 bases agree with TRBD1. The CDR3 covers 18 residues. The trim removed 4 bases at V and 5 bases at J, leaving 18 bases unmatched. Germline V gene data show CDR1 as MDHEN and CDR2 as SYDVKM. The CDR3 spells CASSSTATSRDRLYGYTF. The CDR3 coding sequence is TGTGCCAGCAGTTCCACAGCTACCTCCCGGGACAGGTTGTATGGCTACACCTTC.

V usage is TRBV2 and J usage is TRBJ2-7; the D gene is possibly TRBD2 (5 bases). CDR3 length: 12 residues. The ends were cut back, 4 bases at V and 4 bases at J, with 8 bases in the middle. The germline V gene encodes CDR1 SNHLY and CDR2 FYNNEI. CDR3 amino acids: CASSVEVYEQYF. The CDR3 nucleotides read TGTGCCAGCAGTGTGGAGGTTTACGAGCAGTACTTC.

The gene calls are TRBV23-1 and TRBJ2-7; weak D call: TRBD2 (6 bases). TRBV23-1 is an open reading frame, and its role is uncertain. Deletions cut 4 bases from V and 6 bases from J, with 28 bases between. This CDR3 comprises 18 residues. For the CDR3, the DNA is TGCGCCAGCAGTCGCGGAGGGAGTCCAACCGCGGCGGTGGGCGAGCAGTACTTC. Translation: CASSRGGSPTAAVGEQYF.

This sequence joins TRBV29-1 and TRBJ2-2; TRBD2 aligns across 13 bases. This CDR3 has 15 residues. Germline V gene lookup returns CDR1 SQVTM and CDR2 ANQGSEA. V trimming: 4 bases; J trimming: 2 bases; junction bases outside the gene matches: 1. CDR3 sequence: CSVGTSGRNTGELFF. CDR3 sequence (DNA): TGCAGCGTTGGGACTAGCGGGAGAAACACCGGGGAGCTGTTTTTT.

The chain couples TRBV29-1 to TRBJ2-7, with 8 nucleotides matching TRBD1. V lost 7 bases and J lost 3; bases outside the gene matches: 8. The length of the CDR3 is 13 residues. Germline-derived CDR1 and CDR2 are SQVTM and ANQGSEA. The CDR3 loop reads CSARTGLGYEQYF. The CDR3 nucleotides read TGCAGCGCCCGGACAGGGTTAGGCTACGAGCAGTACTTC.

The sample holds one count of this clone. The chain is built from TRBV19 and TRBJ2-5, with TRBD2 identical over 13 bases. Germline assignment: CDR1 LNHDA and CDR2 SQIVND (reference sequence). The J segment lost 2 bases and the V segment lost 5 bases, leaving 5 bases of the junction unmatched. The CDR3 is made up of 16 amino acids. Written as DNA, the CDR3 is TGTGCCAGTAGTGCCTGGACTAGCGGGAGTCAAGAGACCCAGTACTTC. It yields the protein CASSAWTSGSQETQYF.

The chain carries TRBV6-6 and TRBJ2-2; D gene ambiguous. Germline assignment: CDR1 MNHNY and CDR2 SVGAGI (reference sequence). The V end was cut by 3 bases, the J end by 7 bases, with 9 bases between. The CDR3 spans 13 residues. CDR3 loop: CASSYLENGELFF. The CDR3 DNA is TGTGCCAGCAGTTATTTAGAGAACGGGGAGCTGTTTTTT.

The chain has TRBV6-4 and TRBJ2-1, with 8 nucleotides matching TRBD2. V trimming: 4 bases; J trimming: 4 bases; junction bases outside the gene matches: 6. CDR3 size: 15 residues. Germline values: CDR1 MRHNA, CDR2 SNTAGT. The CDR3 here is CASSVVAGGYNEQFF. The CDR3 DNA sequence: TGTGCCAGCAGTGTCGTGGCGGGAGGTTACAATGAGCAGTTCTTC.

V gene TRBV13 combines with J gene TRBJ2-7; D is undetermined. Trimming stripped 2 bases from V and 6 bases from J, with 8 bases between. The CDR3 has 12 residues. Germline V lookup: CDR1 PRHDT, CDR2 FYEKMQ (reference sequence). Here the CDR3 reads CASSLIEAEQYF. For the CDR3, the DNA is TGTGCCAGCAGCTTAATAGAAGCCGAGCAGTACTTC.

The chain uses TRBV2 and TRBJ2-1, with 8 bases identical to TRBD1. The CDR3 runs to 13 residues. In germline, CDR1 is SNHLY, CDR2 FYNNEI. V was clipped by 4 bases and J by 8 bases; unmatched bases: 4. The CDR3 DNA is TGTGCCAGCAGTGCTGGACAGGGCTATGAGCAGTTCTTC. Its translation is CASSAGQGYEQFF.